These T cell receptor beta chains were read from a single sample in a study of technical replicates of blood from a few donors. Sequencing was performed with immunoSEQ multiplex PCR; in TCRdb, only in-frame clones are kept and a portion is missing. In the table there are 75,000 to 90,000 clones, around 93% of which are singletons. Sequenced material: T cells isolated from PBMCs. These receptors all stem from a human donor in good health. CDR3s include the opening cysteine and the closing phenylalanine or tryptophan. D genes are given only for firm matches. Only some rows state a clone size, as once, few, many or a class for expanded clones.

v_call,d_call,j_call,clone_size,cdr3_nt,cdr3_aa
TRBV10-1,.,TRBJ2-4,.,TGCGCCAGCAGTGAAGCAGGGGACGCCAAAAACATTCAGTACTTC,CASSEAGDAKNIQYF
TRBV9,.,TRBJ1-6,.,TGTGCCAGCAGCGTCGCCCCAACGAGGGCTGATTCACCCCTCCACTTT,CASSVAPTRADSPLHF
TRBV5-4,.,TRBJ2-1,once,TGTGCCAGCAGCCGCATCCCAGAGGATGAGCAGTTCTTC,CASSRIPEDEQFF
TRBV6-1,TRBD1,TRBJ2-5,.,TGTGCCAGCAGTGCCCGGGACAGGGAGACCCAGTACTTC,CASSARDRETQYF
TRBV9,.,TRBJ2-1,.,TGTGCCAGCAGCCCTCGACTAGGTCACAATGAGCAGTTCTTC,CASSPRLGHNEQFF
TRBV28,.,TRBJ1-2,once,TGTGCCAGCACGGTTGGAGCTAACTATGGCTACACCTTC,CASTVGANYGYTF
TRBV2,TRBD2,TRBJ2-1,.,TGTGCCAGTTTGGAGCCCGGGGGGTCCTCCTTGAGGGTAACCTACAATGAGCAGTTCTTC,CASLEPGGSSLRVTYNEQFF
TRBV30,TRBD1,TRBJ1-4,.,TGTGCCTGGAGGGGACAGGGGGCGCATGAAAAACTGTTTTTT,CAWRGQGAHEKLFF
TRBV6-5,.,TRBJ2-3,.,TGTGCCAGCAGTTCAGGACTGATCGTGGATACGCAGTATTTT,CASSSGLIVDTQYF
TRBV7-2,.,TRBJ1-3,.,TGTGCCAGCAGCCAACGGGGGTCTAGAAACACCATATATTTT,CASSQRGSRNTIYF
TRBV27,TRBD1,TRBJ1-5,.,TGTGCCAGCAGTCGGGACAGGGAGGGAATGCAGCCCCAGCATTTT,CASSRDREGMQPQHF
TRBV7-9,TRBD2,TRBJ2-2,few,TGTGCCAGCAGCTTAGGAAGCGGGGTGAACACCGGGGAGCTGTTTTTT,CASSLGSGVNTGELFF